This TCR beta chain is from a study of T cells after yellow fever vaccination. Study information: Preparation used SMART-Seq v4 Ultra Low Input for the low-cell-number fractions. Findings and limits, study-wide: Only a minor proportion of clonotypes was detected across both CD4 and CD8 compartments. Most primary-vaccination clones recurred post-booster (approximately 96% CD4, roughly 90% CD8).

In regard to this clonotype: Its antigen is not known.

5'RACE template switching generated TCR cDNA, adding a universal primer site and UMIs. TCRdb independently ran MiXCR on the 5' RACE reads; one entry per CDR3 protein. Of around 590,000 distinct CDR3 sequences in the sample, around 12% are singletons; the top ten hold more than 13%. CDR1 LGHDT and CDR2 YNNKEL come from the germline V gene (reference sequence). V lost 5 bases and J lost 1, with 16 bases in between. The CDR3 extends over 16 amino acids. The chain is built from TRBV3-1 and TRBJ2-3; D is tentatively TRBD1 or TRBD2 (6 bases each). Sequencing was performed on PBMCs, taken on the day of the yellow fever booster vaccination. The receptor was derived from a man aged 25 to 40 who received the YFV17D yellow fever vaccine. This chain's CDR3 is CASSAPGAGRTDTQYF. The CDR3 nucleotides are TGTGCCAGCAGCGCACCGGGGGCGGGACGCACAGATACGCAGTATTTT.